The sequence of this TCR beta chain was determined in a study of cytomegalovirus exposure and HLA in healthy donors. As for the study in general: Caucasian-associated ancestry cluster membership applied to 75% to 85% of several hundred genotyped donors.

Donors counted as nominally healthy when sampled, yet unrecorded immune exposures were likely. The PCR contained 60 Vbeta and 13 Jbeta primers. TCRdb keeps only in-frame clones here, not all; method: immunoSEQ multiplex PCR. This table holds about 150,000 clones, 88% found once. Regarding the study as a whole: In an earlier analysis, productive rearrangement rates for most beta V segments clustered near 87% or 30%. The study carried out a later analysis of TCR beta sequences. It associated approximately 17,000 of them with specific HLA alleles at a false discovery rate of 0.05.

For this clone: The target antigen is unknown.

V lost 3 bases to trimming and J lost 3 bases; unmatched junction nucleotides: 4. Germline V gives CDR1 SNHLY, CDR2 FYNNEI. CDR3 length equals 15 residues. The receptor was isolated from a woman in her 40s in good health and CMV-seronegative. The sequenced sample was PBMCs. The chain couples TRBV2 to TRBJ2-1, with TRBD1 matching over 8 bases. The chain's CDR3 is CASSDRGQGYNEQFF. The CDR3 DNA reads as TGTGCCAGCAGTGACAGGGGGCAGGGCTACAATGAGCAGTTCTTC.